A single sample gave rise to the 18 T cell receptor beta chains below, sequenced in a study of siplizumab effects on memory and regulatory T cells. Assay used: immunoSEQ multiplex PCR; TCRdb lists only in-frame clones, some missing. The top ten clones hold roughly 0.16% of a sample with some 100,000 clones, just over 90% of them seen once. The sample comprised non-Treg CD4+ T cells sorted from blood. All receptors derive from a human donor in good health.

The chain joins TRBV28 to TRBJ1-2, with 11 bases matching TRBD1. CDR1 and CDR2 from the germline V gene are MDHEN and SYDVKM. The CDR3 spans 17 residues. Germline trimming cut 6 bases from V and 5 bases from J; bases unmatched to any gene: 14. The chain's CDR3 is CASRNAGTGGTGYGYTF. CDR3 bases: TGTGCCAGCAGGAACGCCGGGACAGGGGGTACCGGGTATGGCTACACCTTC.

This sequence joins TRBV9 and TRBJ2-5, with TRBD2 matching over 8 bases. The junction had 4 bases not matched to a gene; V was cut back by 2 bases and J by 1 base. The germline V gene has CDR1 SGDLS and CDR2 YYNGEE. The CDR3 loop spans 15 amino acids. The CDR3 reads CASSVSTSGQETQYF. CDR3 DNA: TGTGCCAGCAGCGTCTCCACTAGCGGCCAAGAGACCCAGTACTTC.

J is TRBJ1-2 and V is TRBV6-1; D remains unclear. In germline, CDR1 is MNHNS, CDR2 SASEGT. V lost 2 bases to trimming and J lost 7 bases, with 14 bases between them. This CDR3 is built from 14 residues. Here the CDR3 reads CASSERGGMGGYTF. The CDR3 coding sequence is TGTGCCAGCAGTGAAAGAGGCGGAATGGGTGGCTACACCTTC.

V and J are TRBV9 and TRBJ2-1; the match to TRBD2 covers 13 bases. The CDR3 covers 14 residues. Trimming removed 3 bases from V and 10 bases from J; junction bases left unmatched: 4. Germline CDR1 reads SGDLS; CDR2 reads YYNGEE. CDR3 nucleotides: TGTGCCAGCAGCGCCTCGACTAGCGGGGGGGAGCAGTTCTTC. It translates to CASSASTSGGEQFF.

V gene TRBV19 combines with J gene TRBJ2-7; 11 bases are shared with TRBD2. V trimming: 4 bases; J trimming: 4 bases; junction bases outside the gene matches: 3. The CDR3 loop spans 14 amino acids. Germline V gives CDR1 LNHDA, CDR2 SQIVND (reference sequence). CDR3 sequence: CASSRLAGTYEQYF. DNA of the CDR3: TGTGCCAGTAGTAGACTAGCGGGGACTTACGAGCAGTACTTC.

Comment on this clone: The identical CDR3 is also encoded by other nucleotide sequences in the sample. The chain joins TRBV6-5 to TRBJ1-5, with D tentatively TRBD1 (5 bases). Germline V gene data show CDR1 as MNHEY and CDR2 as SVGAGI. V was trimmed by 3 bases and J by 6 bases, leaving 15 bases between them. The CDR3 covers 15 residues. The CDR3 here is CASSYGFSTGQPQHF. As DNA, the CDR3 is TGTGCCAGCAGTTATGGGTTTTCCACAGGTCAGCCCCAGCATTTT.

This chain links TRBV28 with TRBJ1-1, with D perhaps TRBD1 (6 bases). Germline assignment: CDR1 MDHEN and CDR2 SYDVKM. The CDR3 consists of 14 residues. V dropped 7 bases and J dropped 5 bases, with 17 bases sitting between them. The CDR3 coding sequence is TGTGCCAGCAAGGAGGGGGGGGTTAAGACTGAAGCTTTCTTT. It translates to CASKEGGVKTEAFF.

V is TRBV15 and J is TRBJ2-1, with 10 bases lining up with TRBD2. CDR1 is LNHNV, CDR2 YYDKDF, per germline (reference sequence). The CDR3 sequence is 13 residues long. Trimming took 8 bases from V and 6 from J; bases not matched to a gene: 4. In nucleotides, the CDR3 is TGTGCCACCGTAGCGGGGGGCCTCAATGAGCAGTTCTTC. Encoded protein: CATVAGGLNEQFF.

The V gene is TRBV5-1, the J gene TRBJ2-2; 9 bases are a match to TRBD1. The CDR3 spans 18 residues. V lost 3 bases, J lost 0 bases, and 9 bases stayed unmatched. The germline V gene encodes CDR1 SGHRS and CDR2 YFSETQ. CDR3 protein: CASSYITRDRANTGELFF. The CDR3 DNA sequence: TGCGCCAGCAGCTATATCACCCGGGACAGGGCGAACACCGGGGAGCTGTTTTTT.

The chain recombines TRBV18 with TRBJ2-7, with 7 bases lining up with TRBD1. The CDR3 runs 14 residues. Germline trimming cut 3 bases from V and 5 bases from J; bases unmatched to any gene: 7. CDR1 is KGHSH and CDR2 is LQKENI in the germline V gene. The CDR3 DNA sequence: TGTGCCAGCTCACCGCGGACAGGCACGGACGAGCAGTACTTC. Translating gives CASSPRTGTDEQYF. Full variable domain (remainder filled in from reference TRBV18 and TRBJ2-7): NAGVMQNPRHLVRRRGQEARLRCSPMKGHSHVYWYRQLPEEGLKFMVYLQKENIIDESGMPKERFSAEFPKEGPSILRIQQVVRGDSAAYFCASSPRTGTDEQYFGPGTRLTVT.

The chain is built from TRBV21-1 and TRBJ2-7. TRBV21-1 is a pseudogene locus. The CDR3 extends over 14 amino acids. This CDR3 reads CASSLRLDVGCPYF. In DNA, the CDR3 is TGTGCCAGCAGCCTCCGCTTAGACGTCGGATGCCCGTACTTC.

The DNA for the CDR3 is TGCGCCAGCAGCCAAGAGGGCAGCCTTGGACCCCTCCACTTT. Encoded protein: CASSQEGSLGPLHF. The rearrangement joins TRBV4-3 to TRBJ1-6; D gene unclear. The CDR3 extends over 14 amino acids. CDR1 and CDR2 (germline): LGHNA, YSLEER. Trimming pared 0 bases from V and 12 bases from J, leaving 12 bases between.

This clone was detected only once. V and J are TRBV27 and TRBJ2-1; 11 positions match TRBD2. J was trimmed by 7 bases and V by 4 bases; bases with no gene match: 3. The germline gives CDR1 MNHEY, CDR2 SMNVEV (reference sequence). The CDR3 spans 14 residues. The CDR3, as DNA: TGTGCCAGCAGTTCTAGCGGGGGGTTAAATGAGCAGTTCTTC. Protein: CASSSSGGLNEQFF.

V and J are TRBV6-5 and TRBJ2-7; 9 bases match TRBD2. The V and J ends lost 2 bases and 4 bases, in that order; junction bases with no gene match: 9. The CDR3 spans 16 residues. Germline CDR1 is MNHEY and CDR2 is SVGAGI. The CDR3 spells CASSYKASGVFYEQYF. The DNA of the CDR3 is TGTGCCAGCAGTTACAAGGCTAGCGGGGTCTTTTACGAGCAGTACTTC.

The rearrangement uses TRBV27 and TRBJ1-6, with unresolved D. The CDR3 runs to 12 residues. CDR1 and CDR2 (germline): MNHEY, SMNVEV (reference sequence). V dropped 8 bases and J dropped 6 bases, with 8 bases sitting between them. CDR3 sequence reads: CASRSSNSPLHF. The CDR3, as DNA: TGTGCCAGCCGCAGCTCTAATTCACCCCTCCACTTT.

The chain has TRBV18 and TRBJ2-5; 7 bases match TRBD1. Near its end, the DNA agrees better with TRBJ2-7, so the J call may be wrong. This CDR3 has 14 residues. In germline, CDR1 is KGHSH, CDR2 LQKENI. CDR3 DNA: TGTGCCAGCTCACCACCGGGACAGAGCTACGAGCAGTACTTC. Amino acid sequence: CASSPPGQSYEQYF.

CDR3 nucleotides: TGCGCCAGCAGCTTACAGTCGACTAGCGCCTCCTACAATGAGCAGTTCTTC. This sequence encodes CASSLQSTSASYNEQFF. This chain joins TRBV5-1 and TRBJ2-1; 8 nucleotides line up with TRBD2. Unmatched junction bases numbered 7, after V lost 2 bases and J lost 0 bases. CDR1 and CDR2 (germline): SGHRS, YFSETQ. The CDR3 runs 17 residues.

Here the CDR3 reads CASSLAQGAYEQYF. CDR3 nucleotide sequence: TGTGCCAGCAGCTTGGCCCAGGGGGCTTACGAGCAGTACTTC. This chain connects TRBV5-6 to TRBJ2-7, with 8 bases that match TRBD1. CDR3 size: 14 residues. J gave up 4 bases and V 0 bases, and 3 bases lay outside the gene matches. Germline lookup yields CDR1 SGHDT and CDR2 YYEEEE.